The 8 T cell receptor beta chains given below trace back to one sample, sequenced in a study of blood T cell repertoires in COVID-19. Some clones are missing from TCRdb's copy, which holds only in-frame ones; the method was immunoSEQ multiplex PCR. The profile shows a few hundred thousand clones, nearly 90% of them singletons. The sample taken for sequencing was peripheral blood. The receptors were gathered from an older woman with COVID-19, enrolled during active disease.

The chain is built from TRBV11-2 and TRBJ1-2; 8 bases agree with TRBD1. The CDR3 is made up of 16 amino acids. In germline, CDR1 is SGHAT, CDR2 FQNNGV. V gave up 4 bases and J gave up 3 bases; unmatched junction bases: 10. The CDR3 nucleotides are TGTGCCAGCAGCTCACCACGCCGACAGGGGCACTATGGCTACACCTTC. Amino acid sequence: CASSSPRRQGHYGYTF.

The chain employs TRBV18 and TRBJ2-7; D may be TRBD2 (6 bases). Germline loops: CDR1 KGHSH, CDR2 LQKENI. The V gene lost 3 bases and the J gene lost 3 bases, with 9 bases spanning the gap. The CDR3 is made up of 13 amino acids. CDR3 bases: TGTGCCAGCTCACCCGGGGGAAACTACGAGCAGTACTTC. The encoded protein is CASSPGGNYEQYF. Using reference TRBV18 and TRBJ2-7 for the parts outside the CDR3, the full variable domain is NAGVMQNPRHLVRRRGQEARLRCSPMKGHSHVYWYRQLPEEGLKFMVYLQKENIIDESGMPKERFSAEFPKEGPSILRIQQVVRGDSAAYFCASSPGGNYEQYFGPGTRLTVT.

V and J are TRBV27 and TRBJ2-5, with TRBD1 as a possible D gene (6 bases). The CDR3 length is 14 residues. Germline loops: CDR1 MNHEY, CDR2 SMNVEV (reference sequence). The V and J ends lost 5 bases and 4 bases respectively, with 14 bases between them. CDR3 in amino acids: CASSPNRVGETQYF. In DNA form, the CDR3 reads TGTGCCAGCAGTCCCAACAGGGTAGGAGAGACCCAGTACTTC.

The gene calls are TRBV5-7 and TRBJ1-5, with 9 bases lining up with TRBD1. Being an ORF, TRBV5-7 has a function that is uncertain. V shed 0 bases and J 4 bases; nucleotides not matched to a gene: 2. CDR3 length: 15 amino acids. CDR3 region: CASSLADRGNQPQHF. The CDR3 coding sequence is TGTGCCAGCAGCTTGGCGGACAGGGGAAATCAGCCCCAGCATTTT.

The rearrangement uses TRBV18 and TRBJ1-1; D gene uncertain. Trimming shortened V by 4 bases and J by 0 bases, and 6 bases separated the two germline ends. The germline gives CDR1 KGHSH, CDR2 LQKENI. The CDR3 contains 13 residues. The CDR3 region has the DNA TGTGCCAGCTCACTGGGCATGAACACTGAAGCTTTCTTT. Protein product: CASSLGMNTEAFF.

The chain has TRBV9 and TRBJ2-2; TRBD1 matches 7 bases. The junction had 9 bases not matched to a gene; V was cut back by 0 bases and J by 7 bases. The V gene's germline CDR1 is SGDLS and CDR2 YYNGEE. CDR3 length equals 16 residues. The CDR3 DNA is TGTGCCAGCAGCGTAGGTGGACGGACAGGCAGCGGGGAGCTGTTTTTT. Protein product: CASSVGGRTGSGELFF. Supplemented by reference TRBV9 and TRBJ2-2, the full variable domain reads DSGVTQTPKHLITATGQRVTLRCSPRSGDLSVYWYQQSLDQGLQFLIQYYNGEERAKGNILERFSAQQFPDLHSELNLSSLELGDSALYFCASSVGGRTGSGELFFGEGSRLTVL.

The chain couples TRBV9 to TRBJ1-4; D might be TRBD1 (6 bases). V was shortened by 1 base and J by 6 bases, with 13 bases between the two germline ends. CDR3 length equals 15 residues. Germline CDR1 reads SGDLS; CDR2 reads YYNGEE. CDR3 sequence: CASSVSPGADEKLFF. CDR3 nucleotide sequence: TGTGCCAGCAGCGTATCCCCAGGGGCAGATGAAAAACTGTTTTTT.

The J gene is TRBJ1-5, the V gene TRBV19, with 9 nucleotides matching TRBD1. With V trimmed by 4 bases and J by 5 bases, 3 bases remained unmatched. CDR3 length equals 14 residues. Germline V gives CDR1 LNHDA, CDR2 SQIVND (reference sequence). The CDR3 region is CASSTGQGHQPQHF. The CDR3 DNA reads TGTGCCAGTAGTACGGGACAGGGCCATCAGCCCCAGCATTTT.